Below are 30 T cell receptor beta chains sequenced from a single sample in a study of blood T cell repertoires in COVID-19. TCRdb keeps only in-frame clones here, not all; method: immunoSEQ multiplex PCR. The sample lists around 250,000 clones, around 78% occurring once. The sample taken for sequencing was peripheral blood. These receptors all stem from a man in his 60s who had recovered from COVID-19.

This rearrangement joins TRBV25-1 to TRBJ2-7; D is possibly TRBD1 (5 bases). The CDR3 extends over 14 amino acids. Trimming took off 8 bases at V and 2 bases at J, with 16 bases between the two ends. Germline V CDR1 and CDR2: MGHDK, SYGVNS. The CDR3 DNA follows: TGTGCCAGCGGAAACCAGGGTTTGCCCTACGAGCAGTACTTC. Its translation is CASGNQGLPYEQYF.

The rearrangement joins TRBV7-2 to TRBJ2-1; D may be TRBD1 (5 bases). The germline V gene has CDR1 SGHTA and CDR2 FQGNSA. This CDR3 contains 14 residues. Between the trimmed V and J ends, which lost 3 bases and 4 bases, there was a span of 10 bases. The CDR3 loop reads CASSFGQGYNEQFF. The CDR3 DNA reads TGTGCCAGCAGCTTCGGGCAGGGATACAATGAGCAGTTCTTC.

The rearrangement links TRBV6-5 to TRBJ2-5; TRBD1 matches at 7 bases. The CDR3 consists of 15 residues. Germline V CDR1 and CDR2: MNHEY, SVGAGI. The junction had 9 bases not matched to a gene; V was cut back by 6 bases and J by 2 bases. The CDR3 reads CASRGKKTGQETQYF. The CDR3 bases are TGTGCCAGCAGGGGAAAAAAGACAGGGCAAGAGACCCAGTACTTC.

This clone was counted once. The chain carries TRBV6-2 or TRBV6-3 and TRBJ2-3, with 7 bases fitting TRBD2. CDR3 length: 14 residues. The V gene's germline CDR1 is MNHEY and CDR2 SVGEGT. V gave up 6 bases and J gave up 3 bases; unmatched junction bases: 6. CDR3 sequence reads: CASSQGTMTDTQYF. The CDR3 coding sequence is TGTGCCAGCAGCCAAGGGACTATGACAGATACGCAGTATTTT.

This chain joins TRBV3-1 (or the pseudogene TRBV3-2) and TRBJ2-1; 8 bases are a match to TRBD2. This CDR3 is built from 15 residues. Trimming at V came to 1 base and at J to 6 bases, leaving 5 bases not matched to a gene. Germline lookup yields CDR1 LGHDT and CDR2 YNNKEL (reference sequence). The CDR3 DNA reads TGTGCCAGCAGCCAAGGTAGCGGGGCTTTCAATGAGCAGTTCTTC. Translated, it gives CASSQGSGAFNEQFF.

The chain is built from TRBV3-1 (or the pseudogene TRBV3-2) and TRBJ2-1, with TRBD2 identical over 8 bases. With V trimmed by 1 base and J by 4 bases, 3 bases remained unmatched. Germline V CDR1 and CDR2: LGHDT, YNNKEL (reference sequence). CDR3 length equals 15 residues. As DNA, the CDR3 is TGTGCCAGCAGCCAAGTTACTAGCGGATACAATGAGCAGTTCTTC. Encoded protein: CASSQVTSGYNEQFF.

This rearrangement joins TRBV6-5 to TRBJ2-3; tentatively, D is TRBD2 (6 bases). CDR1 is MNHEY, CDR2 SVGAGI, per germline. V dropped 7 bases and J dropped 0 bases, with 11 bases sitting between them. CDR3 length equals 14 residues. CDR3 sequence (DNA): TGTGCCAGCATTCGCGGGGCTAGCACAGATACGCAGTATTTT. Translated: CASIRGASTDTQYF.

V is TRBV18 and J is TRBJ1-1, with TRBD1 matching over 12 bases. V lost 3 bases and J lost 1; bases outside the gene matches: 3. Looked up from germline, CDR1 is KGHSH and CDR2 is LQKENI. The length of the CDR3 is 16 residues. The CDR3 DNA is TGTGCCAGCTCACCGGGACAGGGGGCACAGAACACTGAAGCTTTCTTT. It is translated as CASSPGQGAQNTEAFF.

In its sample, this clone was seen once. The rearrangement uses TRBV19 and TRBJ1-2; no clear D gene. Trimming removed 5 bases from V and 3 bases from J, with 10 bases in between. Germline CDR1 LNHDA, CDR2 SQIVND (reference sequence). The CDR3 length is 13 residues. The CDR3 DNA reads TGTGCCAGTAGTTCGGGATTCGACTATGGCTACACCTTC. Encoded protein: CASSSGFDYGYTF.

This chain links TRBV18 with TRBJ1-4; D remains ambiguous. CDR3 length equals 15 residues. V was cut by 4 bases and J by 2 bases, with 11 bases left in between. Germline CDR1 and CDR2: KGHSH and LQKENI. For the CDR3, the DNA is TGTGCCAGCTCACGTACCGCGGTTACTAATGAAAAACTGTTTTTT. Translation: CASSRTAVTNEKLFF.

The chain recombines TRBV11-2 with TRBJ2-3, with 7 bases aligning to TRBD2. V was clipped by 0 bases and J by 2 bases; unmatched bases: 2. Germline V gives CDR1 SGHAT, CDR2 FQNNGV. The CDR3 is made up of 15 amino acids. The CDR3 here is CASSLEGGTTDTQYF. CDR3 DNA sequence: TGTGCCAGCAGCTTAGAGGGGGGGACCACAGATACGCAGTATTTT.

This chain uses TRBV6-6 with TRBJ2-7, with TRBD1 matching 8 bases. The germline gives CDR1 MNHNY, CDR2 SVGAGI (reference sequence). This CDR3 spans 14 amino acids. J lost 8 bases, V lost 2 bases, and 8 bases had no gene match. The CDR3 loop is CASSYPDRAAKQYF. The CDR3 coding sequence is TGTGCCAGCAGTTACCCGGACAGGGCCGCGAAGCAGTACTTC.

In its sample, this clone was seen a few times. V gene TRBV10-1 combines with J gene TRBJ2-5, with 13 bases matching TRBD2. This CDR3 has 14 residues. V lost 2 bases to trimming and J lost 14 bases; unmatched junction nucleotides: 8. CDR1 is WNHNN and CDR2 is SYGVQD in the germline V gene (reference sequence). The CDR3 DNA sequence: TGCGCCAGCAGTGAGCACGGACTAGCGGGAGTACTTTACTTC. This encodes CASSEHGLAGVLYF.

On this clone: Other nucleotide sequences in the sample specify the same CDR3. The chain employs TRBV29-1 and TRBJ2-1, with 9 bases lining up with TRBD1. Germline CDR1 SQVTM, CDR2 ANQGSEA. V was pared by 7 bases and J by 6 bases, with 1 base of the junction left unmatched. The CDR3 runs to 11 residues. In DNA, the CDR3 is TGCAGCGGGGGACAGGGCAATGAGCAGTTCTTC. The encoded protein is CSGGQGNEQFF.

The chain carries TRBV4-2 and TRBJ1-1; D perhaps matches TRBD1 (6 bases). Germline values: CDR1 LGHNA, CDR2 YNFKEQ. V dropped 3 bases and J dropped 1 base, with 9 bases sitting between them. The CDR3 is 14 amino acids. The chain's CDR3 is CASSQEDRNTEAFF. The CDR3 region has the DNA TGTGCCAGCAGCCAGGAGGACAGGAACACTGAAGCTTTCTTT.

Notes on this clone: This sample includes further DNA sequences coding for the same CDR3. CDR3 amino acids: CASTRVNTEAFF. The CDR3 DNA reads as TGTGCCAGTACTCGCGTGAACACTGAAGCTTTCTTT. The chain combines TRBV2 with TRBJ1-1; D remains unclear. This CDR3 contains 12 residues. The germline gives CDR1 SNHLY, CDR2 FYNNEI. V was cut by 9 bases and J by 0 bases, with 8 bases left in between.

The V gene is TRBV12-3 or TRBV12-4, the J gene TRBJ2-7; 9 positions agree with TRBD2. J gave up 5 bases and V 3 bases, and 2 bases lay outside the gene matches. CDR3 length: 13 residues. CDR3 nucleotides: TGTGCCAGCAGTTTCAGGACTAGCGACGAGCAGTACTTC. It is translated as CASSFRTSDEQYF.

This clone has only one observation. This same CDR3 is encoded by further DNA sequences in the sample. V is TRBV25-1 and J is TRBJ2-7; 9 bases match TRBD1. V gave up 8 bases and J gave up 4 bases; unmatched junction bases: 9. CDR1 is MGHDK, CDR2 SYGVNS, per germline. This CDR3 is 14 amino acids long. The CDR3 loop reads CASSAGTGPYEQYF. DNA for the CDR3: TGTGCCAGCTCAGCCGGGACAGGGCCATACGAGCAGTACTTC.

This chain links TRBV11-2 with TRBJ2-2, with D possibly being TRBD2 (6 bases). The CDR3 has 16 residues. The germline gives CDR1 SGHAT, CDR2 FQNNGV. Trimming left V 2 bases short and J 4 bases short, with 14 bases between. Written as DNA, the CDR3 is TGTGCCAGCAGCTTAATTTCTGGGCGGGGCACCGGGGAGCTGTTTTTT. It codes for CASSLISGRGTGELFF.

This chain connects TRBV3-1 (or the pseudogene TRBV3-2) to TRBJ2-1, with D tentatively TRBD2 (7 bases). V lost 4 bases and J lost 3, with 19 bases in between. Germline CDR1 is LGHDT and CDR2 is YNNKEL (reference sequence). CDR3 length: 17 residues. Here the CDR3 DNA reads TGTGCCAGCAGCCCGGTCGGGGGCGGGAGAATCTACAATGAGCAGTTCTTC. Protein product: CASSPVGGGRIYNEQFF.

This chain uses TRBV19 with TRBJ1-1; D uncertain. Trimming cost V 3 bases and J 1 base, with 12 bases left between them. Germline V gene lookup returns CDR1 LNHDA and CDR2 SQIVND (reference sequence). CDR3 length: 15 residues. CDR3 loop: CASSIGGVENTEAFF. CDR3 nucleotide sequence: TGTGCCAGTAGTATTGGAGGTGTCGAGAACACTGAAGCTTTCTTT.

The CDR3 sequence is CASSQGSSGNVRNEQFF. CDR3 sequence (DNA): TGCGCCAGCAGCCAAGGGAGCTCGGGTAACGTCCGAAATGAGCAGTTCTTC. The chain is built from TRBV4-1 and TRBJ2-1; D uncertain. Trimming took off 1 base at V and 7 bases at J, with 20 bases between the two ends. The CDR3 runs to 17 residues. CDR1 is MGHRA, CDR2 YSYEKL, per germline.

The chain joins TRBV5-5 to TRBJ2-7, with TRBD1 matching over 10 bases. CDR3 length: 15 residues. The V segment lost 0 bases and the J segment 4 bases; nucleotides outside the gene matches: 4. Per the germline V gene, CDR1 is SGHKS and CDR2 is YYEKEE (reference sequence). CDR3 bases: TGTGCCAGCAGCTTGGCCGGGACAGGGGTGTACGAGCAGTACTTC. This gives the protein CASSLAGTGVYEQYF.

The CDR3, as DNA: TGCGCCAGCAGCGAGACTAGACATGAGCAGTTCTTC. This gives the protein CASSETRHEQFF. The chain recombines TRBV5-1 with TRBJ2-1; D might be TRBD2 (6 bases). V was shortened by 4 bases and J by 8 bases, with 10 bases between the two germline ends. The germline V gene encodes CDR1 SGHRS and CDR2 YFSETQ. CDR3 length: 12 residues.

V and J are TRBV6-5 and TRBJ1-5; D ambiguous. With 4 bases removed from V and 6 bases from J, the gap between germline ends came to 10 bases. CDR3 length: 13 amino acids. Germline V lookup: CDR1 MNHEY, CDR2 SVGAGI. CDR3 DNA: TGTGCCAGCAGTTCTCGACTGGTTCAGCCCCAGCATTTT. Its translation: CASSSRLVQPQHF.

J is TRBJ2-3 and V is TRBV9; TRBD2 aligns across 7 bases. The V and J ends lost 3 bases and 1 base, in that order; junction bases with no gene match: 5. Germline V gene sequence: CDR1 SGDLS, CDR2 YYNGEE. CDR3 length: 15 residues. The CDR3 region has the DNA TGTGCCAGCAGCGCGTCGAGCGGGGGCACAGATACGCAGTATTTT. Its protein product is CASSASSGGTDTQYF.

The chain recombines TRBV5-1 with TRBJ2-5; D is perhaps TRBD2 (7 bases). The length of the CDR3 is 14 residues. Germline V gives CDR1 SGHRS, CDR2 YFSETQ. Trimming took 2 bases from V and 4 from J, leaving 12 bases between them. The CDR3 loop is CASSLQGGGETQYF. The DNA of the CDR3 is TGCGCCAGCAGCTTACAGGGAGGGGGAGAGACCCAGTACTTC.

The J gene is TRBJ1-5, the V gene TRBV28; 7 bases agree with TRBD1. This CDR3 region has 14 residues. Trimming removed 6 bases from V and 3 bases from J; junction bases left unmatched: 5. Germline CDR1 MDHEN, CDR2 SYDVKM. CDR3 nucleotides: TGTGCCAGCAGAACACAGGGGAACAATCAGCCCCAGCATTTT. Translating it yields CASRTQGNNQPQHF.

The V and J genes are TRBV18 and TRBJ2-3; D is unclear. From germline, CDR1 is KGHSH and CDR2 LQKENI. V lost 2 bases and J 5 bases, leaving 14 bases between the germline ends. This CDR3 contains 15 residues. For the CDR3, the DNA is TGTGCCAGCTCACCAGGCTTACAGATGGGAGATACGCAGTATTTT. Protein sequence: CASSPGLQMGDTQYF.

The V call is TRBV6-5, the J call TRBJ2-7; TRBD1 matches at 8 bases. Germline V CDR1 and CDR2: MNHEY, SVGAGI. After removal of 0 bases from V and 5 bases from J, the junction contained 6 bases not matched to a gene. This CDR3 comprises 15 residues. This CDR3 reads CASSYSRGTGNEQYF. CDR3 bases: TGTGCCAGCAGTTACTCGCGAGGGACAGGCAACGAGCAGTACTTC.